This T cell receptor (beta chain) was sequenced during a study of post-analysis software for immune sequencing data. Prepared TCR beta cDNA libraries contained unique molecular identifiers. TCRdb processed the PCR reads anew with MiXCR; each CDR3 protein has one entry. This table holds about 160,000 distinct CDR3 sequences, roughly 35% found once. CDR1 and CDR2 from the germline V gene are SGHRS and YFSETQ. The CDR3 is 15 amino acids. V lost 0 bases to trimming and J lost 9 bases; unmatched junction nucleotides: 6. This rearrangement joins TRBV5-1 to TRBJ1-2, with 12 bases lining up with TRBD1. The TCR originated in a girl aged 10 to 17 with multiple sclerosis. The material sequenced was blood, taken after autologous hematopoietic stem cell transplantation. CDR3 DNA sequence: TGCGCCAGCAGCTTGGAGGGACAGGGGGCGCTGAGCTACACCTTC. Encoded protein: CASSLEGQGALSYTF.